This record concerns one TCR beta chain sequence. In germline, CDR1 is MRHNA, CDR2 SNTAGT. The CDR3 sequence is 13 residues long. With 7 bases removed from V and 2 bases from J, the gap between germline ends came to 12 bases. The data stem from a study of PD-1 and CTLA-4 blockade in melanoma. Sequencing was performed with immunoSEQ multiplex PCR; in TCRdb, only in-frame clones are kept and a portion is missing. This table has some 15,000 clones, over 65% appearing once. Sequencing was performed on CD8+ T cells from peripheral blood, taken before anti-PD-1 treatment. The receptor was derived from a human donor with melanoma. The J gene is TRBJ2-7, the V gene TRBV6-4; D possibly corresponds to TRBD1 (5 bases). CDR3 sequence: CASTPPQAYEQYF. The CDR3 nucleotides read TGTGCCAGCACCCCCCCACAGGCCTACGAGCAGTACTTC.